What follows describes a single T cell receptor beta chain. The data originate from a study of early T cells in non-severe SARS-CoV-2 infection. After removal of 6 bases from V and 3 bases from J, the junction contained 7 bases not matched to a gene. The CDR3 has 14 residues. TCRdb used MiXCR to reprocess the 5' RACE reads, holding one entry per CDR3 protein. This sample has some 62,000 distinct CDR3 sequences, with 8.5% to 9.5% found just once. The sequenced material came from whole blood. The receptor's source is an adult who was a healthcare worker with PCR-confirmed SARS-CoV-2 infection or an uninfected control (not recorded which). The chain links TRBV12-3 or TRBV12-4 to TRBJ1-1, with 7 bases lining up with TRBD1. The CDR3 is CASRYGQAYTEAFF. The CDR3, as DNA: TGTGCCAGCAGGTATGGACAGGCGTACACTGAAGCTTTCTTT.